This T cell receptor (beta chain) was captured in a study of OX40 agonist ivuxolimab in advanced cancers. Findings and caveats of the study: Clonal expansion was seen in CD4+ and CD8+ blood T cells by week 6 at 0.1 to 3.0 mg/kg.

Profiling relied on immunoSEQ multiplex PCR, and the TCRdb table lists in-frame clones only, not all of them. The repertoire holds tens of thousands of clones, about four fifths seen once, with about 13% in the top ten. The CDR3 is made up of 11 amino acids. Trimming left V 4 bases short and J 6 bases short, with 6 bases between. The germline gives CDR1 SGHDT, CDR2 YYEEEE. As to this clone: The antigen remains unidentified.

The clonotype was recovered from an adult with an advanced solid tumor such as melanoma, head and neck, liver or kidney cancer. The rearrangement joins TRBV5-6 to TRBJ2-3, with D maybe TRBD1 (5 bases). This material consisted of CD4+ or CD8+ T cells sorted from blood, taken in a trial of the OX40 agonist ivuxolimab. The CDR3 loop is CASSRQDTQYF. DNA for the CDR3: TGTGCCAGCAGCCGACAGGATACGCAGTATTTT. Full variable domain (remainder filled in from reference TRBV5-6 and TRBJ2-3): DAGVTQSPTHLIKTRGQQVTLRCSPKSGHDTVSWYQQALGQGPQFIFQYYEEEERQRGNFPDRFSGHQFPNYSSELNVNALLLGDSALYLCASSRQDTQYFGPGTRLTVL.